This TCR beta chain originates from a study of response to subunit inactivated influenza vaccine. One entry per CDR3 protein, called by TCRdb with MiXCR from the RT-PCR reads. Among about 540,000 distinct CDR3 sequences, roughly 23% were seen once, and the ten largest hold about 2.8%. A few counts support this clonotype. These data are also associated with another study on T cells expressing NK-cell markers. That paper adds: UMIs accompanied the 5'RACE template switching by which TCR beta cDNA was made.

The receptor was derived from a man in his fifties who received an inactivated influenza vaccine. The specimen comprised CD4+ T cells sorted from PBMCs, sampled approximately 13 days after vaccination.

The CDR3 DNA sequence: TGTGCCAGCAGCGTAGACGGCTTTACGCAGTATTTT. The encoded protein is CASSVDGFTQYF. This sequence joins TRBV9 and TRBJ2-3, with no clear D. Germline V gives CDR1 SGDLS, CDR2 YYNGEE. The CDR3 runs 12 residues. Trimming pared 0 bases from V and 8 bases from J, leaving 7 bases between.